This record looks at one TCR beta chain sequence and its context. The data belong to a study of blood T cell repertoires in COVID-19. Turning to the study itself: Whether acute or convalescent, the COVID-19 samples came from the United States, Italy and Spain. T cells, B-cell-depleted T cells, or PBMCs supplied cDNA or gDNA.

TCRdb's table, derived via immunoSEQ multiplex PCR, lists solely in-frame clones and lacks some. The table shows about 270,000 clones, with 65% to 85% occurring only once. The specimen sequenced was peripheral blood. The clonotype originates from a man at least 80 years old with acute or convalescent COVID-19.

CDR3 DNA: TGTGCCAGCGAAACTACTGGAGGGGGCAGCTCCTACGAGCAGTACTTC. Its protein product is CASETTGGGSSYEQYF. The chain links TRBV28 to TRBJ2-7; TRBD1 is a possible D gene (7 bases). In germline, CDR1 is MDHEN, CDR2 SYDVKM. The germline V and J ends were trimmed by 8 bases and 0 bases, with 20 bases remaining between them. This CDR3 has 16 residues.